This T cell receptor beta chain comes out of a study of blood T cells in healthy people across ages. Germline trimming cut 2 bases from V and 0 bases from J; bases unmatched to any gene: 15. The CDR3 runs 20 residues. Germline V gene data show CDR1 as MNHEY and CDR2 as SMNVEV (reference sequence). A second PCR, run for about 7 to 12 cycles, used a sample-barcoded 5' primer plus a J-beta primer mix. Each TCR beta cDNA got a 12-nucleotide random molecular identifier. TCRdb re-called the 5' RACE reads with MiXCR, one entry per CDR3 protein. The sample has more than 1.4 million distinct CDR3 sequences; approximately 40% are singletons. This clonotype was observed a few times.

Sequencing was performed on blood. The sequence derives from a woman in her late teens or twenties in good health. V is TRBV27 and J is TRBJ1-4, with 7 bases identical to TRBD1. The CDR3 nucleotides are TGTGCCAGCAGTTTAAGGGGTGGGTTAGGAGGGGGCGCAACTAATGAAAAACTGTTTTTT. Its protein is CASSLRGGLGGGATNEKLFF.